This section outlines one T cell receptor beta chain sequence together with its context. Profiling relied on immunoSEQ multiplex PCR, and the TCRdb table lists in-frame clones only, not all of them. The sample records about 75,000 clones, about 97% being singletons. Germline V gives CDR1 KGHSH, CDR2 LQKENI. The V end lost 3 bases, the J end lost 4 bases, and 11 bases lay between the germline ends. The CDR3 loop spans 14 amino acids. This sample was included in a study of technical replicates of blood from several donors. The sequencing input was T cells isolated from PBMCs. The V call is TRBV18, the J call TRBJ2-3; the D is unclear. This receptor was obtained from a human donor in good health. In DNA, the CDR3 is TGTGCCAGCTCACCTCCGGGTACCCCAGATACGCAGTATTTT. This codes for CASSPPGTPDTQYF.